Listed here are 25 T cell receptor beta chains from one sample, sequenced in a study of vaccination effects on CD4 cells after COVID-19. Culture proceeded for roughly ten days, and CD4+ T cells were then isolated. The infection with SARS-CoV-2 (confirmed by PCR) occurred in this person between March and December 2020. Either the mRNA-1273 or the BNT162b2 vaccine was given to participants as two doses. Clones were sequenced by immunoSEQ multiplex PCR, and TCRdb holds only the in-frame ones, with some missing. The data hold tens of thousands of clones, with 65% to 80% observed a single time. No antigen has been assigned to these receptors. The sequences come from CD4+ T cells from PBMCs cultured without peptide, collected after COVID-19 vaccination. Receptors were obtained from a human donor who had a prior SARS-CoV-2 infection.

The chain recombines TRBV28 with TRBJ2-7; 8 nucleotides match TRBD2. The CDR3 contains 14 residues. J lost 4 bases, V lost 7 bases, and 9 bases had no gene match. Germline V gene lookup returns CDR1 MDHEN and CDR2 SYDVKM. CDR3 sequence reads: CASIKGLGEYEQYF. The DNA of the CDR3 is TGTGCCAGCATCAAGGGACTAGGGGAGTACGAGCAGTACTTC. The complete variable domain, with remaining parts taken from reference TRBV28 and TRBJ2-7, reads DVKVTQSSRYLVKRTGEKVFLECVQDMDHENMFWYRQDPGLGLRLIYFSYDVKMKEKGDIPEGYSVSREKKERFSLILESASTNQTSMYLCASIKGLGEYEQYFGPGTRLTVT.

The rearrangement uses TRBV18 and TRBJ1-2, with D perhaps matching TRBD1 (6 bases). This CDR3 spans 16 amino acids. Trimming took off 4 bases at V and 0 bases at J, with 15 bases between the two ends. The V gene's germline CDR1 is KGHSH and CDR2 LQKENI. CDR3 residues: CASSLGQISANYGYTF. The CDR3 DNA reads TGTGCCAGCTCACTCGGACAGATCAGCGCTAACTATGGCTACACCTTC.

The chain couples TRBV5-3 to TRBJ2-7; no clear D gene. TRBV5-3 qualifies as an ORF whose function is uncertain. This CDR3 has 10 residues. Trimming left V 5 bases short and J 5 bases short, with 5 bases between. CDR3 in amino acids: CARRQDEQYF. The CDR3 DNA reads TGTGCCAGAAGGCAGGACGAGCAGTACTTC.

The chain employs TRBV6-4 and TRBJ2-1; no clear D. This CDR3 contains 16 residues. Germline V lookup: CDR1 MRHNA, CDR2 SNTAGT. The ends were cut back, 5 bases at V and 5 bases at J, with 19 bases in the middle. In nucleotides, the CDR3 is TGTGCCAGCAGTTCCACCCCCGGTGCAGGAGACAATGAGCAGTTCTTC. It is translated as CASSSTPGAGDNEQFF.

This clone occurred a few times. V usage is TRBV2 and J usage is TRBJ1-2; TRBD1 might be the D (5 bases). The length of the CDR3 is 12 residues. With 4 bases removed from V and 7 bases from J, the gap between germline ends came to 10 bases. Germline lookup yields CDR1 SNHLY and CDR2 FYNNEI. CDR3 protein: CASSAGYRGYTF. The CDR3 DNA is TGTGCCAGCAGTGCAGGGTATCGTGGCTACACCTTC. The whole variable domain, remainder taken from reference TRBV2 and TRBJ1-2, is EPEVTQTPSHQVTQMGQEVILRCVPISNHLYFYWYRQILGQKVEFLVSFYNNEISEKSEIFDDQFSVERPDGSNFTLKIRSTKLEDSAMYFCASSAGYRGYTFGSGTRLTVV.

This chain uses TRBV13 with TRBJ2-7; 10 bases align to TRBD2. The germline V gene has CDR1 PRHDT and CDR2 FYEKMQ (reference sequence). CDR3 size: 17 residues. Losses at the gene ends were 5 bases for V and 1 base for J; bases not matched to a gene: 11. CDR3 sequence: CASSHRTSGVKSYEQYF. DNA for the CDR3: TGTGCCAGCAGCCACCGAACTAGCGGGGTTAAATCCTACGAGCAGTACTTC. Full variable domain (rest looked up from reference TRBV13 and TRBJ2-7): AAGVIQSPRHLIKEKRETATLKCYPIPRHDTVYWYQQGPGQDPQFLISFYEKMQSDKGSIPDRFSAQQFSDYHSELNMSSLELGDSALYFCASSHRTSGVKSYEQYFGPGTRLTVT.

The rearrangement links TRBV3-1 (or the pseudogene TRBV3-2) to TRBJ2-2, with D perhaps matching TRBD1 (5 bases). This CDR3 is 16 amino acids long. With 4 bases removed from V and 3 bases from J, the gap between germline ends came to 15 bases. Germline CDR1 LGHDT, CDR2 YNNKEL (reference sequence). CDR3 bases: TGTGCCAGCAGCCGGGGCGGAAGGTTGTACACCGGGGAGCTGTTTTTT. Amino acids: CASSRGGRLYTGELFF.

The chain links TRBV6-5 to TRBJ1-3; D unresolved. The CDR3 has 15 residues. Germline lookup yields CDR1 MNHEY and CDR2 SVGAGI. Trimming stripped 6 bases from V and 0 bases from J, with 12 bases between. CDR3 coding DNA: TGTGCCAGCAGGGTCTCACAGAGCTCTGGAAACACCATATATTTT. It translates to CASRVSQSSGNTIYF.

The J gene is TRBJ2-7, the V gene TRBV11-3, with a possible D match to TRBD1 (6 bases). Trimming cost V 4 bases and J 7 bases, with 17 bases left between them. The CDR3 totals 14 residues. Germline values: CDR1 SGHNT, CDR2 YENEEA. CDR3 sequence: CASSYPTGEGEQYF. CDR3 in DNA: TGTGCCAGCAGCTACCCGACAGGAGAGGGGGAGCAGTACTTC.

This clone is a singleton in its sample. This chain joins TRBV5-6 and TRBJ2-2; no clear D. CDR3 size: 17 residues. The germline V gene encodes CDR1 SGHDT and CDR2 YYEEEE. Trimming removed 1 base from V and 0 bases from J, with 13 bases in between. The CDR3 here is CASSLMARRTNTGELFF. The CDR3 region has the DNA TGTGCCAGCAGCTTGATGGCAAGGCGAACGAACACCGGGGAGCTGTTTTTT.

The gene calls are TRBV12-5 and TRBJ1-2; possibly TRBD1 for D (6 bases). Germline V gene sequence: CDR1 LGHNT, CDR2 FRNRAP. This CDR3 contains 13 residues. V shed 3 bases and J shed 6 bases, with 11 bases lying between them. CDR3 region: CASGLTRQDGYTF. The CDR3 DNA reads TGTGCTAGTGGTTTAACTAGACAGGATGGCTACACCTTC.

This clone was seen more than once but under ten times. V usage is TRBV18 and J usage is TRBJ1-2, with D possibly being TRBD1 (6 bases). Germline V gene data show CDR1 as KGHSH and CDR2 as LQKENI. The CDR3 runs to 16 residues. V was pared by 2 bases and J by 4 bases, with 17 bases between. The CDR3 here is CASSPGTGLEGYGYTF. In DNA form, the CDR3 reads TGTGCCAGCTCACCAGGCACAGGGCTGGAGGGCTATGGCTACACCTTC.

This clone showed up just once. The chain links TRBV5-1 to TRBJ2-5; D is ambiguous. CDR3 size: 14 residues. Germline values: CDR1 SGHRS, CDR2 YFSETQ. V lost 1 base and J lost 2, with 9 bases in between. CDR3 DNA sequence: TGCGCCAGCAGCTTGTTAGTCGAGCAAGAGACCCAGTACTTC. Its protein is CASSLLVEQETQYF.

V and J are TRBV11-1 and TRBJ2-5; 8 positions match TRBD2. V shed 5 bases, J shed 5 bases, and the junction held 10 bases outside the gene matches. The length of the CDR3 is 15 residues. The V gene's germline CDR1 is SGHAT and CDR2 FQDESV (reference sequence). The DNA for the CDR3 is TGTGCCAGCAGCCCGACTGACGGGGGGGTGGAGACCCAGTACTTC. It is translated as CASSPTDGGVETQYF.

The chain has TRBV27 and TRBJ1-2; TRBD1 might be the D (5 bases). The V and J ends lost 5 bases and 1 base respectively, with 11 bases between them. The CDR3 extends over 14 amino acids. Germline loops: CDR1 MNHEY, CDR2 SMNVEV (reference sequence). The CDR3 is CASSPHGGNYGYTF. CDR3 in DNA: TGTGCCAGCAGTCCCCATGGGGGTAACTATGGCTACACCTTC.

The chain employs TRBV24-1 and TRBJ1-2; TRBD1 matches at 11 bases. Germline trimming cut 3 bases from V and 1 base from J; bases unmatched to any gene: 6. The V gene's germline CDR1 is KGHDR and CDR2 SFDVKD. The CDR3 loop spans 17 amino acids. The CDR3 protein is CATSDPGQGALNYGYTF. The CDR3 coding sequence is TGTGCCACCAGTGATCCTGGACAGGGGGCGCTTAACTATGGCTACACCTTC.

This chain links TRBV2 with TRBJ2-7, with TRBD2 matching over 11 bases. This CDR3 has 15 amino acids. The germline V gene has CDR1 SNHLY and CDR2 FYNNEI. The J segment lost 6 bases and the V segment lost 4 bases, leaving 8 bases of the junction unmatched. CDR3 nucleotide sequence: TGTGCCAGCAGTGGACTAGCGGGACCGGGGGGCGAGCAGTACTTC. It codes for CASSGLAGPGGEQYF. The entire variable domain, with the rest obtained from reference TRBV2 and TRBJ2-7, is as follows: EPEVTQTPSHQVTQMGQEVILRCVPISNHLYFYWYRQILGQKVEFLVSFYNNEISEKSEIFDDQFSVERPDGSNFTLKIRSTKLEDSAMYFCASSGLAGPGGEQYFGPGTRLTVT.

The chain has TRBV11-1 and TRBJ1-6, with D possibly TRBD1 on 5 matching bases. V gave up 3 bases and J gave up 10 bases, with 13 bases separating them. This CDR3 is 14 amino acids long. Germline assignment: CDR1 SGHAT and CDR2 FQDESV (reference sequence). In DNA, the CDR3 is TGTGCCAGCAGCTTGCACGGGACGGGGTCACCCCTCCACTTT. Translating gives CASSLHGTGSPLHF.

J is TRBJ2-7 and V is TRBV6-6; possibly TRBD1 for D (5 bases). This CDR3 is built from 14 residues. Germline CDR1 is MNHNY and CDR2 is SVGAGI (reference sequence). V was trimmed by 7 bases and J by 2 bases, leaving 15 bases between them. CDR3 region: CASTLNDRPYEQYF. For the CDR3, the DNA is TGTGCCAGCACATTAAATGACAGACCCTACGAGCAGTACTTC.

This chain joins TRBV5-1 and TRBJ2-6; 8 nucleotides agree with TRBD1. CDR3 length: 19 residues. Germline values: CDR1 SGHRS, CDR2 YFSETQ. Trimming took 0 bases from V and 0 from J; bases not matched to a gene: 8. CDR3 sequence reads: CASSLGQGRILSGANVLTF. The CDR3 region has the DNA TGCGCCAGCAGCTTGGGACAGGGGAGAATACTCTCTGGGGCCAACGTCCTGACTTTC.

This chain connects TRBV19 to TRBJ2-2, with 8 bases identical to TRBD1. In germline, CDR1 is LNHDA, CDR2 SQIVND (reference sequence). Losses at the gene ends were 8 bases for V and 3 bases for J; bases not matched to a gene: 8. The CDR3 is 15 residues long. CDR3 sequence: CASAQDRVYTGELFF. In DNA, the CDR3 is TGTGCCAGTGCCCAGGACAGGGTGTACACCGGGGAGCTGTTTTTT.

This clone came up once. The V gene is TRBV30, the J gene TRBJ1-2, with D unresolved. This CDR3 region has 13 residues. The V gene lost 2 bases and the J gene lost 5 bases, with 12 bases spanning the gap. Germline V lookup: CDR1 GTSNPN, CDR2 SVGIG (reference sequence). CDR3 protein: CAWSRAGLYGYTF. In nucleotides, the CDR3 is TGTGCCTGGAGTCGAGCAGGATTGTATGGCTACACCTTC.

CDR3 protein: CASSDGQGYEQYF. The CDR3 nucleotides are TGTGCCAGCAGCGACGGACAGGGCTACGAGCAGTACTTC. The chain carries TRBV19 and TRBJ2-7, with TRBD1 matching over 8 bases. The ends lost 9 bases at V and 3 bases at J; junction bases unmatched: 7. CDR3 length equals 13 residues. Per the germline V gene, CDR1 is LNHDA and CDR2 is SQIVND (reference sequence).

This clone was detected a few times. V usage is TRBV7-2 and J usage is TRBJ2-7; 9 nucleotides align to TRBD1. Germline values: CDR1 SGHTA, CDR2 FQGNSA. Unmatched junction bases numbered 11, after V lost 4 bases and J lost 1 base. The CDR3 covers 17 residues. The CDR3 loop reads CASSSATGTGISYEQYF. The CDR3 DNA follows: TGTGCCAGCAGCTCAGCAACCGGGACAGGGATTTCCTACGAGCAGTACTTC.

This sequence joins TRBV24-1 and TRBJ2-3; possible D gene TRBD2, 6 bases. Trimming shortened V by 4 bases and J by 0 bases, and 13 bases separated the two germline ends. The CDR3 extends over 16 amino acids. Looked up from germline, CDR1 is KGHDR and CDR2 is SFDVKD. Written as DNA, the CDR3 is TGTGCCACCAGTGACCCCGGAGGGTCTAGCACAGATACGCAGTATTTT. This translates into CATSDPGGSSTDTQYF.